The TCR beta chain under discussion was sequenced for a study of radiotherapy plus CTLA-4 blockade in lung cancer. Turning to the study itself: Of all patients, 15% to 20% responded objectively and about 30% showed disease control.

The study, taken as a whole, reports: Together with interferon-beta, which increased in serum after radiation, early dynamic changes in blood T cell clones were reportedly the best predictors of response. Subsequent to radiotherapy plus ipilimumab, tumor-derived TCR clones underwent expansion in blood.

Measured with immunoSEQ multiplex PCR; TCRdb has only the in-frame clones, and not every one. The data contain some 70,000 clones, 79% of them seen just once; the ten biggest clones take up about 9.1%. V trimming: 10 bases; J trimming: 3 bases; junction bases outside the gene matches: 8. The length of the CDR3 is 15 residues. The germline V gene has CDR1 SNHLY and CDR2 FYNNEI. Patients in the study, people with chemo-refractory metastatic non-small-cell lung cancer, received focal radiation plus ipilimumab CTLA-4 blockade. In the case of this clone: The antigen remains unidentified.

The clonotype was recovered from a human donor with non-small cell lung cancer who had a complete response to radiotherapy plus ipilimumab. This chain connects TRBV2 to TRBJ2-2; TRBD1 matches at 10 bases. The material was peripheral blood, obtained from a patient treated with radiotherapy plus ipilimumab. CDR3 bases: TGTGCCAACTCCGGGACAGGGGCCTACACCGGGGAGCTGTTTTTT. Translating gives CANSGTGAYTGELFF.